This T cell receptor (beta chain) was sequenced in a study of T cells in Graves' hyperthyroidism and ophthalmopathy. About the study: Before treatment of any kind, peripheral blood was taken at initial diagnosis. Findings and caveats of the study: Blood also contained most expanded thyroid clonotypes above 0.001.

Germline V gene sequence: CDR1 SQVTM, CDR2 ANQGSEA. The junction had 11 bases not matched to a gene; V was cut back by 3 bases and J by 5 bases. The CDR3 runs 15 residues. What was amplified from RNA transcripts were TCR beta CDR3 regions. First-round RT-PCR of the TCR CDR3 relied on the HTBI primer set. TCRdb used MiXCR to reprocess the multiplex PCR reads, holding one entry per CDR3 protein. The repertoire holds more than 300,000 distinct CDR3 sequences, with roughly 14% as singletons. Graves' hyperthyroidism showing no ophthalmopathy progression within 18 months was considered stable. This clonotype was observed at least ten times. Its antigen is undetermined.

The TCR comes from a woman aged 30 to 39 with Graves' hyperthyroidism. Sequencing was done on a sample of blood. The chain carries TRBV29-1 and TRBJ2-7; 9 bases align to TRBD1. CDR3 amino acids: CSVEVAGQGSHEQYF. The CDR3, as DNA: TGCAGCGTTGAGGTTGCCGGACAGGGGTCCCACGAGCAGTACTTC.